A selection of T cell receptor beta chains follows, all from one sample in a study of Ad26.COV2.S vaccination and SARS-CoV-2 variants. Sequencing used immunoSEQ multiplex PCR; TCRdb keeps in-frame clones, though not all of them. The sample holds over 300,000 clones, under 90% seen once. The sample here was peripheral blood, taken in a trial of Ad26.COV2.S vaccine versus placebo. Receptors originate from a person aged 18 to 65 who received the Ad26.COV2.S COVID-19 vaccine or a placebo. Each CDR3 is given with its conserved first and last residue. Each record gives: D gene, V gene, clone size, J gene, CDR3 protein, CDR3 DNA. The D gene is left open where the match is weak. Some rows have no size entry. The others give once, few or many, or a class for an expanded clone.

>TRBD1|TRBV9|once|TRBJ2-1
CASSGTGGSYNEQFF
TGTGCCAGCAGCGGGACAGGGGGCTCCTACAATGAGCAGTTCTTC
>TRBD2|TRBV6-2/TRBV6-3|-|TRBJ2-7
CASSHPQRGDYEQYF
TGTGCCAGCAGTCATCCCCAGCGGGGGGACTACGAGCAGTACTTC
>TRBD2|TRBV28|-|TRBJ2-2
CASSPGGVPTFRELFF
TGTGCCAGCAGTCCGGGGGGGGTCCCTACGTTCCGGGAGCTGTTTTTT
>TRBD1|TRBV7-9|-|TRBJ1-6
CASSSPGQLNSPLHF
TGTGCCAGCAGCTCCCCGGGACAGCTAAATTCACCCCTCCACTTT
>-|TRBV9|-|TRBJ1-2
CASSGDGWGYTF
TGTGCCAGCAGCGGGGACGGGTGGGGCTACACCTTC
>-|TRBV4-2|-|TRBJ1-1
CASSQAGNGEAFF
TGTGCCAGCAGCCAAGCGGGGAATGGTGAAGCTTTCTTT
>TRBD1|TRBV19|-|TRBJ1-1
CASSIGQGPTLNTEAFF
TGTGCCAGTAGTATTGGACAGGGGCCTACTTTGAACACTGAAGCTTTCTTT
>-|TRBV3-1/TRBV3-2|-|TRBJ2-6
CASSQGATWGGANVLTF
TGTGCCAGCAGCCAAGGGGCCACCTGGGGGGGGGCCAACGTCCTGACTTTC
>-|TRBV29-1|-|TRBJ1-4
CSVYSTNEKLFF
TGCAGCGTTTATTCAACTAATGAAAAACTGTTTTTT
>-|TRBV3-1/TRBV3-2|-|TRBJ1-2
CASSQDPVPLSGYTF
TGTGCCAGCAGCCAAGATCCAGTGCCACTATCCGGCTACACCTTC
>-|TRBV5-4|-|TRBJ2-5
CASSLGGSRETQYF
TGTGCCAGCAGCTTGGGGGGCAGCCGAGAGACCCAGTACTTC
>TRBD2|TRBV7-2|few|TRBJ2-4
CASSPGGGQNIQYF
TGTGCCAGCAGCCCGGGGGGGGGTCAAAACATTCAGTACTTC
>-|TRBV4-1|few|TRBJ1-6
CASSPGEYGNSPLHF
TGCGCCAGCAGCCCCGGGGAGTACGGTAATTCACCCCTCCACTTT
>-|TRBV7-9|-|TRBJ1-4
CASRLKSGDEKLFF
TGTGCCAGCAGGTTGAAGTCAGGAGATGAAAAACTGTTTTTT
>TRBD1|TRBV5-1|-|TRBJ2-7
CASSLRDRVSEQYF
TGCGCCAGCAGCTTGCGGGACAGGGTCTCCGAGCAGTACTTC
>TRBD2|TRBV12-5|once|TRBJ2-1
CASGLVPLAGQFF
TGTGCTAGTGGTTTGGTACCTCTAGCGGGCCAGTTCTTC
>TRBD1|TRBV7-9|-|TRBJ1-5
CASSLDREHQPQHF
TGTGCCAGCAGTTTGGACAGGGAGCATCAGCCCCAGCATTTT
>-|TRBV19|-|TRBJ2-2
CASTSTNTGELFF
TGTGCCAGTACTTCCACGAACACCGGGGAGCTGTTTTTT
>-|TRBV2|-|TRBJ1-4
CASSEKLSTNEKLFF
TGTGCCAGCAGTGAAAAGCTTTCAACTAATGAAAAACTGTTTTTT
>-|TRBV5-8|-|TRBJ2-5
CASLGGPQYF
TGTGCCAGCCTCGGTGGGCCCCAGTACTTC
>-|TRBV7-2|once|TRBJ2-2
CASRDGGGTGELFF
TGTGCCAGCAGGGACGGGGGAGGCACCGGGGAGCTGTTTTTT
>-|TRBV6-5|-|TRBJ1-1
CASSSLLGSNTEAFF
TGTGCCAGCAGTTCCCTCCTGGGCTCGAACACTGAAGCTTTCTTT